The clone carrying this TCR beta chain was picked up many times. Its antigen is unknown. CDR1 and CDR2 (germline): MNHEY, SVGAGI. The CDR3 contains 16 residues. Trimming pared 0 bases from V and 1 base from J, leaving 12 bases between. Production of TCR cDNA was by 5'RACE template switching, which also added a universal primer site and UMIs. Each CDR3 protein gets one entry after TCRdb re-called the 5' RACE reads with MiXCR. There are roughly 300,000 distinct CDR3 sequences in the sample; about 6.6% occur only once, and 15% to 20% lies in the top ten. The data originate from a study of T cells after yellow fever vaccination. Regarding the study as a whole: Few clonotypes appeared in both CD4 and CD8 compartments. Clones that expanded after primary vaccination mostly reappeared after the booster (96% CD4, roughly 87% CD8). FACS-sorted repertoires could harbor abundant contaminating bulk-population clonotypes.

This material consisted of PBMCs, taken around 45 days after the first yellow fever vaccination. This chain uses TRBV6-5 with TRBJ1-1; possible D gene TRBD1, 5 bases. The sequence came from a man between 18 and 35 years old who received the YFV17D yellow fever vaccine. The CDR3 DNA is TGTGCCAGCAGTTACTCGTTTGGGACTTCGAACACTGAAGCTTTCTTT. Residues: CASSYSFGTSNTEAFF.